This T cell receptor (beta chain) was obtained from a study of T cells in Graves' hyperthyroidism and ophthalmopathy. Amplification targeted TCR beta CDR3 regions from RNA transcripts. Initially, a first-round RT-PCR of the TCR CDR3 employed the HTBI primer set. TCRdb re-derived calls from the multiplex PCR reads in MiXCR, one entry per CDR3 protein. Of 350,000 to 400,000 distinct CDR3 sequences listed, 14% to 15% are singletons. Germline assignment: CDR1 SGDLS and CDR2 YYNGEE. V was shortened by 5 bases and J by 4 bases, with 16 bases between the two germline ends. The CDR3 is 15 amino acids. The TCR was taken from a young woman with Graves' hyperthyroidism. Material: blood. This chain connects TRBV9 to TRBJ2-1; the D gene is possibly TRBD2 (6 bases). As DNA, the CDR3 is TGTGCCAGCAGTGGGACTCCCTTCCTTTACAATGAGCAGTTCTTC. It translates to CASSGTPFLYNEQFF.